This T cell receptor (beta chain) stems from a study of cytomegalovirus exposure and HLA in healthy donors. The overall study: Sequencing of 150 million to 200 million T cells in an earlier analysis found 90 million to 120 million unique TCR beta sequences.

Comments on this clone: Its antigen is not identified.

Germline CDR1 and CDR2: MGHRA and YSYEKL. This CDR3 contains 16 residues. V lost 1 base and J lost 7; bases outside the gene matches: 8. 13 Jbeta primers and 60 Vbeta primers were used for the PCR. The method was immunoSEQ multiplex PCR; TCRdb's version includes in-frame clones alone and lacks a portion of them. Among 150,000 to 200,000 clones listed, more than 75% were seen once. Study-wide findings and caveats: A classifier reportedly called cytomegalovirus status with high sensitivity and specificity. TCR beta sequences numbering 15,000 to 20,000 were associated with HLA alleles at 0.05 false discovery rate in a later analysis.

Specimen: PBMCs. This clonotype was sampled from a woman younger than 45 in good health and CMV-seropositive. V gene TRBV4-1 combines with J gene TRBJ2-1; TRBD2 matches at 9 bases. The CDR3 here is CASSQGSGGPGNEQFF. CDR3 nucleotides: TGCGCCAGCAGCCAAGGCAGCGGGGGGCCGGGTAATGAGCAGTTCTTC.